The next 7 T cell receptor beta chains were all read from a single sample in a study of beta chain features in type 1 diabetes. Study results and caveats: All four CD4+ subsets of Type 1 diabetes patients contained TCRB CDR3s that were moderately but significantly shorter.

Their antigens remain unidentified. The isolated RNA, all of it, was reverse transcribed, so expressed TCRB transcripts were what got sequenced. Measured with immunoSEQ multiplex PCR; TCRdb has only the in-frame clones, and not every one. Of nearly 700,000 clones in the sample, 13% were seen once. The sequencing sample was made of naive CD4+ T cells from blood. The receptors stem from a man in his late teens or twenties with type 1 diabetes.

This clone was seen more than once but under ten times. Other nucleotide sequences from this sample produce the same CDR3. The chain joins TRBV9 to TRBJ1-6, with D unresolved. Trimming took 0 bases from V and 10 from J, leaving 11 bases between them. Germline V gene sequence: CDR1 SGDLS, CDR2 YYNGEE. This CDR3 contains 14 residues. For the CDR3, the DNA is TGTGCCAGCAGCGTAGATTCCCGGGAATCACCCCTCCACTTT. Encoded protein: CASSVDSRESPLHF. The whole variable domain, remainder taken from reference TRBV9 and TRBJ1-6, is DSGVTQTPKHLITATGQRVTLRCSPRSGDLSVYWYQQSLDQGLQFLIQYYNGEERAKGNILERFSAQQFPDLHSELNLSSLELGDSALYFCASSVDSRESPLHFGNGTRLTVT.

CDR3 bases: TGTGCCAGCAGTGAAGAAGTACTTAACTATGGCTACACCTTC. It encodes CASSEEVLNYGYTF. V is TRBV6-1 and J is TRBJ1-2; no clear D gene. V lost 1 base to trimming and J lost 1 base, with 7 bases between them. Germline CDR1 and CDR2: MNHNS and SASEGT. The CDR3 spans 14 residues.

This chain connects TRBV29-1 to TRBJ1-2, with a possible D match to TRBD1 (5 bases). The CDR3 extends over 11 amino acids. V lost 7 bases to trimming and J lost 8 bases, with 14 bases between them. Germline V lookup: CDR1 SQVTM, CDR2 ANQGSEA. CDR3 sequence reads: CSAGEGKGYTF. CDR3 DNA: TGCAGCGCCGGGGAGGGGAAAGGCTACACCTTC.

The chain uses TRBV6-5 and TRBJ2-7; 8 positions agree with TRBD2. The CDR3 loop spans 14 amino acids. Germline V gene data show CDR1 as MNHEY and CDR2 as SVGAGI. Trimming took 2 bases from V and 1 from J; bases not matched to a gene: 1. The CDR3 reads CASSYERESYEQYF. In DNA, the CDR3 is TGTGCCAGCAGTTACGAGCGGGAGTCCTACGAGCAGTACTTC.

A few counts support this clone. This rearrangement joins TRBV5-4 to TRBJ2-5; D may be TRBD2 (5 bases). V shed 4 bases and J shed 12 bases, with 16 bases lying between them. This CDR3 is 12 amino acids long. From germline, CDR1 is SGHNT and CDR2 YYREEE (reference sequence). Here the CDR3 DNA reads TGTGCCAGCAGCAGCGGCTTACCCCCCGAGTACTTC. Translated: CASSSGLPPEYF.

As regards this clone: This sample includes further DNA sequences coding for the same CDR3. The chain couples TRBV5-1 to TRBJ2-7, with 9 bases fitting TRBD1. The germline gives CDR1 SGHRS, CDR2 YFSETQ. The length of the CDR3 is 13 residues. The trim removed 4 bases at V and 5 bases at J, leaving 4 bases unmatched. The CDR3 region is CASSLRTGDEQYF. The CDR3 bases are TGCGCCAGCAGCCTGAGGACAGGGGACGAGCAGTACTTC.

This clone has a handful of counts. This chain links TRBV5-1 with TRBJ2-3; D call uncertain. This CDR3 comprises 12 residues. V gave up 2 bases and J gave up 2 bases, with 3 bases separating them. CDR1 and CDR2 from the germline V gene are SGHRS and YFSETQ. CDR3: CASSLYTDTQYF. In nucleotides, the CDR3 is TGCGCCAGCAGCTTATACACAGATACGCAGTATTTT.